The rows below give T cell receptor beta chains drawn from one sample of a study of CD8 T cell repertoires and HIV-1 epitope variants. Measured with immunoSEQ multiplex PCR; TCRdb has only the in-frame clones, and not every one. Of under 100,000 clones in the sample, over 70% were seen once. Sequenced input: uncultured baseline CD8+ T cells from peripheral blood mononuclear cells (PBMCs). The source is a male donor with HIV. Each CDR3 is given with its conserved first and last residue. A D gene is named only where the DNA matches it firmly. Clone size, where shown, is once, few, many, or a class for clones that have expanded.

cdr3_aa cdr3_nt clone_size j_call v_call d_call
CASSTGSANEKLFF TGTGCCAGCAGCACTGGGTCCGCAAATGAAAAACTGTTTTTT few TRBJ1-4 TRBV5-4 -
CASSPRGSPDTEAFF TGCGCCAGCAGCCCCCGGGGCAGCCCCGACACTGAAGCTTTCTTT - TRBJ1-1 TRBV5-1 -
CASSFWNQPQHF TGTGCCAGCAGTTTTTGGAATCAGCCCCAGCATTTT few TRBJ1-5 TRBV27 -
CASSVDSIGGEQFF TGTGCCAGCAGCGTAGATAGTATTGGCGGTGAGCAGTTCTTC - TRBJ2-1 TRBV9 -
CASSYSSGVGYEQYF TGTGCCAGCAGTTATTCTAGCGGGGTCGGCTACGAGCAGTACTTC - TRBJ2-7 TRBV6-6 TRBD2
CASGQGQGETQYF TGTGCCAGCGGCCAAGGGCAGGGAGAGACCCAGTACTTC - TRBJ2-5 TRBV7-3 -
CASSAGTFSEQYF TGTGCCAGCAGCGCAGGGACCTTCTCCGAGCAGTACTTC - TRBJ2-7 TRBV9 -
CASSFTRQETQYF TGTGCCAGCAGCTTTACCAGACAAGAGACCCAGTACTTC - TRBJ2-5 TRBV7-7 -
CSVGTGAGANVLTF TGCAGCGTTGGGACAGGGGCTGGGGCCAACGTCCTGACTTTC - TRBJ2-6 TRBV29-1 TRBD1
CASSPNNSPLHF TGTGCCAGCAGTCCTAATAATTCACCCCTCCACTTT once TRBJ1-6 TRBV28 -
CAWKQEKAFF TGTGCCTGGAAACAGGAGAAAGCTTTCTTT - TRBJ1-1 TRBV30 -
CATTRGGAFTDTQYF TGTGCCACCACGAGGGGGGGCGCCTTTACAGATACGCAGTATTTT - TRBJ2-3 TRBV19 -
CASSLDGDSCNYGYTF TGCGCCAGCAGCTTGGATGGCGACAGCTGCAACTATGGCTACACCTTC - TRBJ1-2 TRBV5-1 -